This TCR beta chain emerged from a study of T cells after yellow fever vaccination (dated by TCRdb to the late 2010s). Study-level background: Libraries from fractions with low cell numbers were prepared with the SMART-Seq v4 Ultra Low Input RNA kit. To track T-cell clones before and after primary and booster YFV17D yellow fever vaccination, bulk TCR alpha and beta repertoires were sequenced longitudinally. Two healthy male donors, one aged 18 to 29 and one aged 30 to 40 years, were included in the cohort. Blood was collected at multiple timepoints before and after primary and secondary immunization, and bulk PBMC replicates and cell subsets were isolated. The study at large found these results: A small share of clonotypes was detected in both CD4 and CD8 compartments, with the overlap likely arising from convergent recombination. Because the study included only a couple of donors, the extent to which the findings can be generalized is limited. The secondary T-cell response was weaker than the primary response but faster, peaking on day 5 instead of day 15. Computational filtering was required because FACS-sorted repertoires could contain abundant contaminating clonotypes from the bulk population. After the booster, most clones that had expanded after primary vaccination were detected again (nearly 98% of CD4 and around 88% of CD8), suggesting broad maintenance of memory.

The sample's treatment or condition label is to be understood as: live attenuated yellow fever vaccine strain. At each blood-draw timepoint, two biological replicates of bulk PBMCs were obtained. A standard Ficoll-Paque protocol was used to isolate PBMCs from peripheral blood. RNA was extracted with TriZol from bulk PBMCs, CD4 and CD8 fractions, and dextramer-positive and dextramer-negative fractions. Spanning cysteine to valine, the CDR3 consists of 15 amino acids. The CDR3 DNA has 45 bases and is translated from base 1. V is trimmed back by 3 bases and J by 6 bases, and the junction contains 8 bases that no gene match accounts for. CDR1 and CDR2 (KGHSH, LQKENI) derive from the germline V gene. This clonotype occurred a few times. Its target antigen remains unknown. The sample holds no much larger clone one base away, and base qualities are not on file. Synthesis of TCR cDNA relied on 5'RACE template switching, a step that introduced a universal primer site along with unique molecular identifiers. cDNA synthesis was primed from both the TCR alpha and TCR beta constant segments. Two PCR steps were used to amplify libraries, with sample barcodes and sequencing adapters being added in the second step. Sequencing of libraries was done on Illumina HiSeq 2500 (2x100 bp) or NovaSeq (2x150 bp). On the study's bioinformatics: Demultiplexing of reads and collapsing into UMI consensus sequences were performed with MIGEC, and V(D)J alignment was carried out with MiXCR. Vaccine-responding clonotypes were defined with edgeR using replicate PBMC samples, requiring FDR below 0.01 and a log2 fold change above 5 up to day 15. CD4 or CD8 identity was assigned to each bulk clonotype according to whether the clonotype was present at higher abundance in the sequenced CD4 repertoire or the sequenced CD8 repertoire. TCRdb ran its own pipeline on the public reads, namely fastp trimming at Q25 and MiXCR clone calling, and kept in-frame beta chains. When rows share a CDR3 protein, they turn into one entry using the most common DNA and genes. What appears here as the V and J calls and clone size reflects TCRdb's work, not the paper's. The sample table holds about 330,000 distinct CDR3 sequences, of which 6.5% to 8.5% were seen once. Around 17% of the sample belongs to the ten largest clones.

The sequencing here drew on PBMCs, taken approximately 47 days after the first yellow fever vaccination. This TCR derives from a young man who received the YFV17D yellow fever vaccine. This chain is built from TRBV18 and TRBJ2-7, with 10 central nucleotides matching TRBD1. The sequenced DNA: TGTGCCAGCTCACCGGGACAGGGGACTCCTCGCGAGCAGTACGTC. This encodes CASSPGQGTPREQYV.